Listed below are T cell receptor beta chains from one sample, sequenced in a study of cytomegalovirus exposure and HLA in healthy donors. Assay: immunoSEQ multiplex PCR; the TCRdb copy retains only in-frame clones and omits some. The repertoire holds 200,000 to 250,000 clones, 75% seen once, with 1.8% in the top ten. The sample comprised PBMCs. These receptors originate from a woman in her twenties or thirties in good health and CMV-seronegative. Both conserved end residues are part of each CDR3. D genes are given only for firm matches. Expanded clones get a size class; other rows say once, few or many, or leave the size out.

size: NA
V: TRBV5-8
J: TRBJ1-5
D: TRBD1
DNA: TGTGCCAGCATTCACAGGGGTGGCAATCAGCCCCAGCATTTT
CDR3: CASIHRGGNQPQHF

size: NA
V: TRBV13
J: TRBJ2-2
D: NA
DNA: TGTGCCAGCAGCTTAGTTCAACTCCGCACCGGGGAGCTGTTTTTT
CDR3: CASSLVQLRTGELFF

size: once
V: TRBV5-1
J: TRBJ2-5
D: TRBD2
DNA: TGCGCCAGCAGCCCGACCGGGACTAGCGGCCAAGAGACCCAGTACTTC
CDR3: CASSPTGTSGQETQYF

size: NA
V: TRBV12-2
J: TRBJ1-1
D: NA
DNA: TGTGCAAGTCGCTTAGGGACACTTCACACTGAAGCTTTCTTT
CDR3: CASRLGTLHTEAFF

size: NA
V: TRBV19
J: TRBJ1-1
D: NA
DNA: TGTGCCAGTAGTTTATCAGGGGCCCCTGGAGCTTTCTTT
CDR3: CASSLSGAPGAFF

size: NA
V: TRBV19
J: TRBJ2-1
D: NA
DNA: TGTGCCAGTAGTATTAGGGGCGATTCCTACAATGAGCAGTTCTTC
CDR3: CASSIRGDSYNEQFF

size: NA
V: TRBV7-9
J: TRBJ2-3
D: NA
DNA: TGTTCCAGCAGCCCCGAGACAGATACGCAGTATTTT
CDR3: CSSSPETDTQYF

size: NA
V: TRBV6-4
J: TRBJ1-2
D: TRBD1
DNA: TGTGCCAGCAGGCTAGGACAGGGTCGCTACACCTTC
CDR3: CASRLGQGRYTF

size: NA
V: TRBV4-1
J: TRBJ1-1
D: NA
DNA: TGCGCCAGCAGCCAAGGAGGGACATCCTCTACTGAAGCTTTCTTT
CDR3: CASSQGGTSSTEAFF

size: NA
V: TRBV5-1
J: TRBJ1-1
D: TRBD1
DNA: TGCGCCAGCAGCTTACAGACAGGGGGCTTCACTGAAGCTTTCTTT
CDR3: CASSLQTGGFTEAFF

size: NA
V: TRBV18
J: TRBJ1-5
D: NA
DNA: TGTGCCAGCTCACCACGGAGGTCTGGGAGGGGAGATCAGCCCCAGCATTTT
CDR3: CASSPRRSGRGDQPQHF

size: NA
V: TRBV4-1
J: TRBJ2-1
D: TRBD2
DNA: TGCGCCAGCAGCCAAGGCGTAATGCCTAGCGGGTACAATGAGCAGTTCTTC
CDR3: CASSQGVMPSGYNEQFF

size: NA
V: TRBV7-9
J: TRBJ2-1
D: NA
DNA: TGTGCCAGCAGCTACACAGTAAATGAGCAGTTCTTC
CDR3: CASSYTVNEQFF

size: NA
V: TRBV6-1
J: TRBJ2-2
D: NA
DNA: TGTGCCAGCATTTGGCAGGGCATTAACACCGGGGAGCTGTTTTTT
CDR3: CASIWQGINTGELFF

size: few
V: TRBV19
J: TRBJ1-5
D: TRBD1
DNA: TGTGCCAGTCACCGGGACAGATATCAGCCCCAGCATTTT
CDR3: CASHRDRYQPQHF

size: NA
V: TRBV29-1
J: TRBJ2-4
D: TRBD2
DNA: TGCAGCGTGGGTGGGACTAGCGGGGGGGAGACTTCCAAAAACATTCAGTACTTC
CDR3: CSVGGTSGGETSKNIQYF

size: NA
V: TRBV19
J: TRBJ2-1
D: TRBD2
DNA: TGTGCCAGTAGTAAACTAGCGGGGGGCTACAATGAGCAGTTCTTC
CDR3: CASSKLAGGYNEQFF

size: NA
V: TRBV5-1
J: TRBJ2-3
D: NA
DNA: TGCGCCAGCAGCTTGCGGTACAGCACAGATACGCAGTATTTT
CDR3: CASSLRYSTDTQYF

size: few
V: TRBV4-1
J: TRBJ2-3
D: TRBD1
DNA: TGCGCCAGCAGCCGACCGGGACAGGGTCTTCCAGATACGCAGTATTTT
CDR3: CASSRPGQGLPDTQYF

size: NA
V: TRBV7-3
J: TRBJ2-2
D: TRBD1
DNA: TGTGCCAGCAGCTCACAGGGGGCTAACGGCGGGGAGCTGTTTTTT
CDR3: CASSSQGANGGELFF